A selection of T cell receptor beta chains follows, all from one sample in a study of CD8+ T cells in alopecia areata. Some clones are missing from TCRdb's copy, which holds only in-frame ones; the method was immunoSEQ multiplex PCR. The sample lists about 37,000 clones, nearly 55% occurring once. The sample was CD4+ Tregs sorted from blood. These receptors came from a human donor with alopecia areata. Each CDR3 is given with its conserved first and last residue. The D gene is left open where the match is weak. The size of a clone is reported for some rows only, either as once, few or many, or as a class for expanded clones.

-,TRBV15,14,-,TRBJ1-5,TGTGCCACCAGCAGAGATTTGGGCAATCAGCCCCAGCATTTT,CATSRDLGNQPQHF
-,TRBV7-2,13,few,TRBJ1-1,TGTGCCAGCAGCCCTCAGATGAACACTGAAGCTTTCTTT,CASSPQMNTEAFF
TRBD2,TRBV7-2,15,few,TRBJ2-7,TGTGCCAGCAGCCCCCTCCCCGGGGGGGTCAACGAGCAGTACTTC,CASSPLPGGVNEQYF
TRBD2,TRBV5-6,16,few,TRBJ2-7,TGTGCCAGCAGCCCCCTTCTAGCGGGAGGTACCTACGAGCAGTACTTC,CASSPLLAGGTYEQYF
TRBD2,TRBV30,14,-,TRBJ2-3,TGTGCCTGGAACGCCCGGGGGGGGGCAGATACGCAGTATTTT,CAWNARGGADTQYF
-,TRBV7-9,14,few,TRBJ1-1,TGTGCCAGCAGCTTAGGTGGGGTAAACACTGAAGCTTTCTTT,CASSLGGVNTEAFF
-,TRBV28,14,-,TRBJ2-1,TGTGCCAGCAGTTTAGTCGGGCGCGCGAATGAGCAGTTCTTC,CASSLVGRANEQFF
TRBD1,TRBV6-6,12,-,TRBJ2-7,TGTGCCACGCGGACAGGGGGCTACGAGCAGTACTTC,CATRTGGYEQYF
TRBD2,TRBV7-2,17,-,TRBJ2-3,TGTGCCAGCAGCTGGAACCCGGGACTAGCCGGAGAGGGTACGCAGTATTTT,CASSWNPGLAGEGTQYF
-,TRBV28,15,medium-sized,TRBJ2-7,TGTGCCAGCAGTTCTGGAGGGGGGCTCCAATACGAGCAGTACTTC,CASSSGGGLQYEQYF
TRBD1,TRBV7-3,13,-,TRBJ2-5,TGTGCCAGCAGCTCCGACAGGGGAGAGACCCAGTACTTC,CASSSDRGETQYF
TRBD1,TRBV7-8,15,few,TRBJ2-7,TGTGCCAGCAGCGAAGACAGGGGGCTCAAGAACGAGCAGTACTTC,CASSEDRGLKNEQYF
-,TRBV29-1,13,few,TRBJ2-2,TGCAGCGTTCAGATACAGTACCCCGGGGAGCTGTTTTTT,CSVQIQYPGELFF
-,TRBV15,15,few,TRBJ2-1,TGTGCCACCAGCAGAGAACTCAGCTCCTACAATGAGCAGTTCTTC,CATSRELSSYNEQFF
-,TRBV7-2,14,few,TRBJ2-7,TGTGCCAGCAGCCCGAGGTTAGTTTCCTACGAGCAGTACTTC,CASSPRLVSYEQYF
-,TRBV28,16,medium-sized,TRBJ2-2,TGTGCCAGCAGTTTACCCCGCGGGGATCGGGTCGGGGAGCTGTTTTTT,CASSLPRGDRVGELFF
-,TRBV10-3,12,-,TRBJ2-7,TGTGCCATCAGTGAGACGGCCTACGAGCAGTACTTC,CAISETAYEQYF
-,TRBV6-5,12,-,TRBJ2-5,TGTGCCAGCAGTTCGGACCGAATGACCCAGTACTTC,CASSSDRMTQYF
-,TRBV5-1,15,-,TRBJ2-5,TGCGCCAGCAGCTTGGTGGGGGGCGTACAAGAGACCCAGTACTTC,CASSLVGGVQETQYF
-,TRBV5-6,13,-,TRBJ2-7,TGTGCCAGCAGCTTGTATCTAGGAAACGAGCAGTACTTC,CASSLYLGNEQYF
-,TRBV7-2,18,-,TRBJ1-1,TGTGCCAGCAGCTTAGAGGTTGTGGGGGACGGATGGGACACTGAAGCTTTCTTT,CASSLEVVGDGWDTEAFF
-,TRBV7-9,9,-,TRBJ1-4,TGTGCCGGTAGGGAAAAACTGTTTTTT,CAGREKLFF
-,TRBV9,15,-,TRBJ2-7,TGTGCCAGCAGCGTAACAGCCCAGGGTACCCACGAGCAGTACTTC,CASSVTAQGTHEQYF
TRBD2,TRBV9,18,-,TRBJ2-3,TGTGCCAGCAGCTCTCGCCTTCTAGCGGGGGGCCTCTATGATACGCAGTATTTT,CASSSRLLAGGLYDTQYF
-,TRBV6-5,14,few,TRBJ2-3,TGTGCCAGCAGTAACAGGGAGAGCACAGATACGCAGTATTTT,CASSNRESTDTQYF
TRBD1,TRBV7-9,17,-,TRBJ1-2,TGTGCCAGCAGCTTCTACAGGGGACGAGCGTATATCAATGGCTACACCTTC,CASSFYRGRAYINGYTF
-,TRBV9,16,-,TRBJ2-7,TGTGCCAGCAGCCCACGTCAGGACCCGAGGGGTGACGAGCAGTACTTC,CASSPRQDPRGDEQYF
TRBD1,TRBV28,15,-,TRBJ2-3,TGTGCCAGCAGTCTACTGGGACAGTACACAGATACGCAGTATTTT,CASSLLGQYTDTQYF
-,TRBV6-1,14,-,TRBJ2-3,TGTGCCAGCATTAGGACGGTTAGCACAGATACGCAGTATTTT,CASIRTVSTDTQYF
-,TRBV18,17,-,TRBJ2-6,TGTGCCAGCTCACCAGGGGGAGCTATCTCTGGGGCCAACGTCCTGACTTTC,CASSPGGAISGANVLTF
TRBD1,TRBV19,14,-,TRBJ2-5,TGTGCCAGTAGCCCCTCGACAGGGGGCAAGACCCAGTACTTC,CASSPSTGGKTQYF
TRBD1,TRBV5-1,14,-,TRBJ2-2,TGCGCCAGCAACGGACAGGTGGGGACCGGGGAGCTGTTTTTT,CASNGQVGTGELFF
TRBD1,TRBV28,13,medium-sized,TRBJ2-7,TGTGCCAGCAACCCGGGACAGGGGGACGAGCAGTACTTC,CASNPGQGDEQYF
-,TRBV6-5,15,-,TRBJ2-7,TGTGCCAGCAGTTACTCGCCCCAGGGCTCCTACGAGCAGTACTTC,CASSYSPQGSYEQYF
TRBD2,TRBV7-2,14,-,TRBJ2-5,TGTGCCAGCAGCGGTAAAGATTGGCCGCGGGAGCAGTACTTC,CASSGKDWPREQYF
TRBD1,TRBV27,15,few,TRBJ1-5,TGTGCCAGCAGCCCGGGACAGGGGTTGGGTCAGCCCCAGCATTTT,CASSPGQGLGQPQHF
-,TRBV15,17,-,TRBJ2-2,TGTGCCACCAGCAGAGATAAATCTACGCAGAACACCGGGGAGCTGTTTTTT,CATSRDKSTQNTGELFF
TRBD1,TRBV28,16,-,TRBJ2-2,TGTGCCAGCAGCCCCGGGGGACAGGGGGCGTCCGGGGAGCTGTTTTTT,CASSPGGQGASGELFF